These 29 T cell receptor beta chains were sequenced from one sample in a study of OX40 agonist ivuxolimab in advanced cancers. Sequencing was performed with immunoSEQ multiplex PCR; in TCRdb, only in-frame clones are kept and a portion is missing. The table shows over 45,000 clones, with over 80% occurring only once. Sequencing was performed on CD4+ or CD8+ T cells sorted from blood, taken in a trial of the OX40 agonist ivuxolimab. The receptors were sampled from an adult with an advanced solid tumor such as melanoma, head and neck, liver or kidney cancer.

The chain employs TRBV7-8 and TRBJ2-1; a weak D match, TRBD2 (6 bases). CDR3 size: 12 residues. V was trimmed by 5 bases and J by 6 bases, leaving 8 bases between them. Germline V gene data show CDR1 as SGHVS and CDR2 as FQNEAQ. CDR3 amino acids: CASSPAGNEQFF. DNA of the CDR3: TGTGCCAGCAGCCCAGCGGGCAATGAGCAGTTCTTC.

The CDR3: CSVEGADTQYF. In DNA form, the CDR3 reads TGCAGCGTAGAGGGCGCAGATACGCAGTATTTT. The chain recombines TRBV20-1 with TRBJ2-3, with a tentative D call TRBD2 (5 bases). The CDR3 totals 11 residues. Germline lookup yields CDR1 DFQATT and CDR2 SNEGSKA (reference sequence).

The J gene is TRBJ2-4, the V gene TRBV7-2; tentatively, D is TRBD1 or TRBD2 (5 bases each). CDR3 length: 12 residues. V lost 5 bases, J lost 7 bases, and 9 bases lay in between. Germline CDR1 reads SGHTA; CDR2 reads FQGNSA. CDR3 in DNA: TGTGCCAGCAGCCGGGGCGGGAACATTCAGTACTTC. Protein: CASSRGGNIQYF.

This chain links TRBV28 with TRBJ2-7; 11 bases are a match to TRBD2. This CDR3 region has 14 residues. CDR1 and CDR2 from the germline V gene are MDHEN and SYDVKM. V trimming: 4 bases; J trimming: 6 bases; junction bases outside the gene matches: 5. The CDR3 DNA reads as TGTGCCAGCAGTTCGAGTAGCGGGAGGGGCGAGCAGTACTTC. Translating gives CASSSSSGRGEQYF.

The chain links TRBV9 to TRBJ2-1; the match to TRBD1 covers 12 bases. This CDR3 is built from 15 residues. The V gene's germline CDR1 is SGDLS and CDR2 YYNGEE. Unmatched junction bases numbered 6, after V lost 3 bases and J lost 8 bases. CDR3 DNA sequence: TGTGCCAGCAGCGCAGGGACAGGGGGCGCGGATGAGCAGTTCTTC. It translates to CASSAGTGGADEQFF.

The J gene is TRBJ1-1, the V gene TRBV4-1, with TRBD1 as a possible D gene (6 bases). Germline loops: CDR1 MGHRA, CDR2 YSYEKL. This CDR3 has 18 residues. Deletions cut 4 bases from V and 0 bases from J, with 21 bases between. CDR3 region: CASSPLFGGLLVNTEAFF. In DNA form, the CDR3 reads TGCGCCAGCAGCCCCCTTTTCGGGGGGCTGTTGGTGAACACTGAAGCTTTCTTT.

The CDR3 loop reads CASSQSYEGPTDTQYF. CDR3 in DNA: TGCGCCAGCAGTCAATCTTACGAGGGCCCCACAGATACGCAGTATTTT. The chain links TRBV23-1 to TRBJ2-3, with a tentative D call TRBD2 (5 bases). TRBV23-1 is reported as an ORF; its role is uncertain. The V end was cut by 0 bases, the J end by 2 bases, with 12 bases between. The CDR3 length is 16 residues.

This chain joins TRBV7-2 and TRBJ1-2; TRBD1 matches 8 bases. The CDR3 totals 15 residues. The V segment lost 1 base and the J segment 7 bases; nucleotides outside the gene matches: 8. CDR1 is SGHTA, CDR2 FQGNSA, per germline. The CDR3 loop reads CASSLGTGPSAGYTF. CDR3 nucleotides: TGTGCCAGCAGCTTAGGGACAGGGCCCTCAGCTGGCTACACCTTC.

This sequence joins TRBV7-2 and TRBJ2-3; D remains ambiguous. V lost 5 bases, J lost 2 bases, and 11 bases lay in between. The CDR3 runs 14 residues. In germline, CDR1 is SGHTA, CDR2 FQGNSA. This CDR3 reads CASSPLLFTDTQYF. CDR3 DNA sequence: TGTGCCAGCAGCCCCTTGTTATTCACAGATACGCAGTATTTT.

This clone was detected a few times. V gene TRBV5-1 combines with J gene TRBJ2-1, with TRBD2 as a possible D gene (7 bases). The ends were cut back, 6 bases at V and 7 bases at J, with 17 bases in the middle. The CDR3 totals 14 residues. Per the germline V gene, CDR1 is SGHRS and CDR2 is YFSETQ. CDR3 coding DNA: TGCGCCAGCAATAGGGAGGGGGTCGGGAATGAGCAGTTCTTC. It codes for CASNREGVGNEQFF.

The chain couples TRBV5-1 to TRBJ2-2; the match to TRBD2 covers 9 bases. CDR1 is SGHRS and CDR2 is YFSETQ in the germline V gene. This CDR3 spans 15 amino acids. V lost 1 base to trimming and J lost 5 bases; unmatched junction nucleotides: 3. CDR3: CASSLSAGGTGELFF. The CDR3 coding sequence is TGCGCCAGCAGCTTGTCCGCGGGAGGGACCGGGGAGCTGTTTTTT.

This chain links TRBV13 with TRBJ2-1; TRBD2 aligns across 13 bases. Unmatched junction bases numbered 4, after V lost 1 base and J lost 10 bases. Germline values: CDR1 PRHDT, CDR2 FYEKMQ (reference sequence). CDR3 size: 15 residues. The CDR3 protein is CASSLELAGGPEQFF. The CDR3 region has the DNA TGTGCCAGCAGCTTAGAACTAGCGGGAGGGCCCGAGCAGTTCTTC.

The chain links TRBV12-5 to TRBJ2-1, with D possibly TRBD1 on 6 matching bases. In germline, CDR1 is LGHNT, CDR2 FRNRAP. The CDR3 totals 15 residues. Trimming cost V 6 bases and J 6 bases, with 18 bases left between them. The CDR3 DNA follows: TGTGCTAGTGGAACTACAGGGAAAACGCGCAATGAGCAGTTCTTC. It yields the protein CASGTTGKTRNEQFF. Combining the CDR3 with reference TRBV12-5 and TRBJ2-1 gives the whole variable domain DARVTQTPRHKVTEMGQEVTMRCQPILGHNTVFWYRQTMMQGLELLAYFRNRAPLDDSGMPKDRFSAEMPDATLATLKIQPSEPRDSAVYFCASGTTGKTRNEQFFGPGTRLTVL.

The sample holds one count of this clone. The chain links TRBV5-1 to TRBJ2-1, with 15 bases lining up with TRBD2. CDR1 and CDR2 (germline): SGHRS, YFSETQ. Trimming cost V 0 bases and J 4 bases; bases outside gene matches: 5. The CDR3 is 18 residues long. CDR3 DNA sequence: TGCGCCAGCAGCTTGGGGACTAGCGGGGGGGCTGCTTACAATGAGCAGTTCTTC. It codes for CASSLGTSGGAAYNEQFF.

The rearrangement joins TRBV28 to TRBJ1-5, with 9 bases fitting TRBD1. Germline loops: CDR1 MDHEN, CDR2 SYDVKM. Trimming at V came to 6 bases and at J to 9 bases, leaving 9 bases not matched to a gene. This CDR3 contains 14 residues. The CDR3 DNA reads as TGTGCCAGCAGCAAAGGGACAGGGAGTTCGCCCCAGCATTTT. Protein sequence: CASSKGTGSSPQHF. The full variable domain, with the rest looked up from reference TRBV28 and TRBJ1-5, is DVKVTQSSRYLVKRTGEKVFLECVQDMDHENMFWYRQDPGLGLRLIYFSYDVKMKEKGDIPEGYSVSREKKERFSLILESASTNQTSMYLCASSKGTGSSPQHFGDGTRLSIL.

The genes are TRBV7-9 and TRBJ2-7; D remains unclear. With 0 bases removed from V and 0 bases from J, the gap between germline ends came to 15 bases. CDR3 length equals 17 residues. Germline V gene lookup returns CDR1 SEHNR and CDR2 FQNEAQ (reference sequence). CDR3 region: CASSLAQWAASSYEQYF. The CDR3 coding sequence is TGTGCCAGCAGCTTAGCGCAGTGGGCGGCCAGCTCCTACGAGCAGTACTTC.

The CDR3 is CATSRRGIPGQGSGELFF. The CDR3 nucleotides read TGTGCCACCAGCAGAAGGGGGATCCCCGGACAGGGGTCCGGGGAGCTGTTTTTT. The chain is built from TRBV15 and TRBJ2-2; 9 bases line up with TRBD1. Unmatched junction bases numbered 13, after V lost 2 bases and J lost 6 bases. From germline, CDR1 is LNHNV and CDR2 YYDKDF (reference sequence). There are 18 residues in the CDR3.

The chain is built from TRBV6-1 and TRBJ2-2; no reliable D call. This CDR3 region has 13 residues. V lost 2 bases and J 0 bases, leaving 1 base between the germline ends. CDR1 and CDR2 from the germline V gene are MNHNS and SASEGT. CDR3 DNA: TGTGCCAGCAGTGAAACGAACACCGGGGAGCTGTTTTTT. This sequence encodes CASSETNTGELFF.

The count of this clone is one. The genes are TRBV27 and TRBJ1-1, with D perhaps TRBD1 (5 bases). The CDR3 covers 15 residues. The V gene lost 6 bases and the J gene lost 0 bases, with 14 bases spanning the gap. CDR1 and CDR2 (germline): MNHEY, SMNVEV (reference sequence). In nucleotides, the CDR3 is TGTGCCAGCAGGCTCCAGGGCCACTTGAACACTGAAGCTTTCTTT. Protein product: CASRLQGHLNTEAFF.

The chain employs TRBV20-1 and TRBJ1-2, with a possible D match to TRBD1 (5 bases). Trimming left V 6 bases short and J 12 bases short, with 14 bases between. The CDR3 totals 10 residues. The germline gives CDR1 DFQATT, CDR2 SNEGSKA (reference sequence). CDR3 sequence reads: CSATGSGNTF. The CDR3 DNA reads TGCAGTGCCACGGGATCAGGGAACACCTTC.

This clone appeared a single time. CDR3 in amino acids: CASSEEVLNTEAFF. The CDR3 DNA reads TGTGCCAGCAGTGAAGAAGTGCTGAACACTGAAGCTTTCTTT. The rearrangement joins TRBV6-1 to TRBJ1-1, with D unclear. The V gene's germline CDR1 is MNHNS and CDR2 SASEGT. The CDR3 consists of 14 residues. V was cut by 1 base and J by 0 bases, with 6 bases left in between.

This chain connects TRBV19 to TRBJ1-1; D is undetermined. This CDR3 comprises 14 residues. Germline loops: CDR1 LNHDA, CDR2 SQIVND (reference sequence). Trimming removed 11 bases from V and 1 base from J, with 17 bases in between. The CDR3 here is CAAAKANQNTEAFF. The CDR3 DNA is TGTGCCGCGGCGAAGGCAAACCAGAACACTGAAGCTTTCTTT.

The chain links TRBV10-3 to TRBJ2-1; 10 positions agree with TRBD2. CDR1 and CDR2 (germline): ENHRY, SYGVKD. The CDR3 runs to 14 residues. Losses at the gene ends were 5 bases for V and 7 bases for J; bases not matched to a gene: 5. Here the CDR3 DNA reads TGTGCCATCAGTCCAGGGACTAGCGAGAATGAGCAGTTCTTC. This codes for CAISPGTSENEQFF.

In nucleotides, the CDR3 is TGTGCCAGCAGGGGTCACGGGGGAGGGACAGGGGCCAACGTCCTGACTTTC. Residues: CASRGHGGGTGANVLTF. This chain links TRBV28 with TRBJ2-6, with a tentative D call TRBD2 (7 bases). This CDR3 contains 17 residues. V was pared by 6 bases and J by 4 bases, with 19 bases between. Germline V gene lookup returns CDR1 MDHEN and CDR2 SYDVKM.

The V call is TRBV5-1, the J call TRBJ2-5; D may be TRBD1 (5 bases). The CDR3 has 14 residues. The germline V and J ends were trimmed by 0 bases and 1 base, with 7 bases remaining between them. CDR1 is SGHRS and CDR2 is YFSETQ in the germline V gene. The CDR3 nucleotides are TGCGCCAGCAGCTTGGGACAGACCCAAGAGACCCAGTACTTC. It codes for CASSLGQTQETQYF.

The V call is TRBV19, the J call TRBJ1-5, with 7 positions matching TRBD1. Germline V gene lookup returns CDR1 LNHDA and CDR2 SQIVND (reference sequence). V shed 8 bases, J shed 2 bases, and the junction held 15 bases outside the gene matches. The CDR3 extends over 17 amino acids. CDR3 sequence reads: CASDASMTGTGNQPQHF. CDR3 nucleotides: TGTGCCAGTGATGCATCCATGACCGGGACAGGCAATCAGCCCCAGCATTTT.

The count of this clone is one. CDR3 DNA sequence: TGTGCCAGCAGCTTGCGAGAGAACACTGAAGCTTTCTTT. Translation gives CASSLRENTEAFF. The rearrangement links TRBV11-1 to TRBJ1-1, with unresolved D. V lost 3 bases to trimming and J lost 1 base, with 6 bases between them. Germline CDR1 reads SGHAT; CDR2 reads FQDESV (reference sequence). This CDR3 has 13 residues.

The genes are TRBV30 and TRBJ2-3; TRBD2 agrees at 9 bases. The CDR3 contains 18 residues. The germline V gene encodes CDR1 GTSNPN and CDR2 SVGIG (reference sequence). After removal of 0 bases from V and 0 bases from J, the junction contained 10 bases not matched to a gene. The CDR3 DNA sequence: TGTGCCTGGAGTGTCCCGGCGGGGGGGTCGTTTAGCACAGATACGCAGTATTTT. This codes for CAWSVPAGGSFSTDTQYF.

CDR3 DNA: TGTGCCAGCAGCCTGGAAGGGTACACTAATGAAAAACTGTTTTTT. Amino acids: CASSLEGYTNEKLFF. The rearrangement joins TRBV2 to TRBJ1-4; no reliable D call. Germline assignment: CDR1 SNHLY and CDR2 FYNNEI. The CDR3 consists of 15 residues. V shed 6 bases and J shed 2 bases, with 13 bases lying between them.